The 19 T cell receptor beta chains below all came from one sample that was sequenced in a study of T cells in tuberculosis. Here immunoSEQ multiplex PCR was the method, and the copy in TCRdb shows in-frame clones only, minus some. The sample has some 22,000 clones, roughly 97% seen once. The sequenced sample was PBMCs. These receptors originate from a donor between 10 and 29 years old with latent tuberculosis or without tuberculosis infection.

CDR3 sequence reads: CATSLGGGMNTEAFF. In nucleotides, the CDR3 is TGTGCCACCAGCCTAGGGGGTGGGATGAACACTGAAGCTTTCTTT. The V and J genes are TRBV15 and TRBJ1-1; weak D call: TRBD1 (6 bases). V was trimmed by 5 bases and J by 0 bases, leaving 13 bases between them. This CDR3 is 15 amino acids long. Germline lookup yields CDR1 LNHNV and CDR2 YYDKDF (reference sequence).

The chain employs TRBV19 and TRBJ1-5; no definite D call. The CDR3 has 15 amino acids. V dropped 7 bases and J dropped 0 bases, with 13 bases sitting between them. CDR1 is LNHDA and CDR2 is SQIVND in the germline V gene (reference sequence). CDR3 in amino acids: CASNTGSLSNQPQHF. CDR3 bases: TGTGCCAGTAATACCGGGAGCCTTAGCAATCAGCCCCAGCATTTT.

This chain joins TRBV7-9 and TRBJ1-4, with D perhaps matching TRBD1 (5 bases). This CDR3 has 15 amino acids. V lost 5 bases to trimming and J lost 4 bases, with 14 bases between them. Germline CDR1 and CDR2: SEHNR and FQNEAQ (reference sequence). The DNA for the CDR3 is TGTGCCAGCAGCCAAAGAACACAGGATAATGAAAAACTGTTTTTT. The encoded protein is CASSQRTQDNEKLFF.

The chain couples TRBV5-4 to TRBJ1-2; D perhaps matches TRBD1 (6 bases). The V gene lost 0 bases and the J gene lost 2 bases, with 11 bases spanning the gap. This CDR3 is 15 amino acids long. In germline, CDR1 is SGHNT, CDR2 YYREEE (reference sequence). The CDR3 is CASSLGSGANYGYTF. Written as DNA, the CDR3 is TGTGCCAGCAGCTTGGGATCAGGGGCGAACTATGGCTACACCTTC.

The chain combines TRBV29-1 with TRBJ1-2; TRBD1 matches 8 bases. The CDR3 extends over 13 amino acids. J gave up 14 bases and V 3 bases, and 14 bases lay outside the gene matches. Germline CDR1 SQVTM, CDR2 ANQGSEA. The CDR3 sequence: CSVDNYRGDGYTF. DNA of the CDR3: TGCAGCGTTGATAACTACAGGGGGGATGGTTATACCTTC.

This chain links TRBV5-5 with TRBJ1-2; 7 nucleotides align to TRBD1. The CDR3 has 15 residues. Germline-derived CDR1 and CDR2 are SGHKS and YYEKEE (reference sequence). With V trimmed by 0 bases and J by 2 bases, 4 bases remained unmatched. CDR3 amino acids: CASSLGQGGNYGYTF. The CDR3 DNA reads as TGTGCCAGCAGCTTGGGACAGGGTGGGAACTATGGCTACACCTTC.

The chain combines TRBV13 with TRBJ1-1; D remains unclear. CDR3 length: 14 residues. The V end lost 8 bases, the J end lost 3 bases, and 16 bases lay between the germline ends. Germline values: CDR1 PRHDT, CDR2 FYEKMQ (reference sequence). CDR3 nucleotides: TGTGCCAGCGGTTACCTTTTTCAGGACACTGAAGCTTTCTTT. Amino acid sequence: CASGYLFQDTEAFF.

The rearrangement links TRBV6-1 to TRBJ1-2; TRBD1 might be the D (5 bases). With 0 bases removed from V and 4 bases from J, the gap between germline ends came to 12 bases. Germline values: CDR1 MNHNS, CDR2 SASEGT. The length of the CDR3 is 15 residues. The CDR3 loop reads CASSEAGNRFYGYTF. In nucleotides, the CDR3 is TGTGCCAGCAGTGAAGCGGGAAACAGGTTCTATGGCTACACCTTC.

This chain links TRBV6-1 with TRBJ1-5; D is possibly TRBD1 (6 bases). CDR3 length: 15 residues. The V end lost 0 bases, the J end lost 3 bases, and 9 bases lay between the germline ends. Germline lookup yields CDR1 MNHNS and CDR2 SASEGT. The CDR3 protein is CASSEARGANQPQHF. In nucleotides, the CDR3 is TGTGCCAGCAGTGAAGCGCGGGGGGCCAATCAGCCCCAGCATTTT.

This clone has only one observation. The chain is built from TRBV4-1 and TRBJ1-6; tentative D call: TRBD1 (5 bases). Germline V gene data show CDR1 as MGHRA and CDR2 as YSYEKL. This CDR3 is built from 16 residues. V was shortened by 1 base and J by 7 bases, with 14 bases between the two germline ends. For the CDR3, the DNA is TGCGCCAGCAGCCAAGCTTTCCTTGGGGGGAATTCACCCCTCCACTTT. This codes for CASSQAFLGGNSPLHF.

The chain employs TRBV2 and TRBJ1-5; TRBD1 matches 8 bases. This CDR3 comprises 14 residues. Germline V lookup: CDR1 SNHLY, CDR2 FYNNEI. The V and J ends lost 5 bases and 6 bases, in that order; junction bases with no gene match: 6. The CDR3 DNA reads as TGTGCCAGCAGTCCAGGGGGCCGGGGTCAGCCCCAGCATTTT. Translating gives CASSPGGRGQPQHF.

This sequence joins TRBV6-5 and TRBJ1-5; D may be TRBD1 (5 bases). The CDR3 is 15 residues long. Germline V gene sequence: CDR1 MNHEY, CDR2 SVGAGI. Trimming removed 0 bases from V and 4 bases from J, with 10 bases in between. The CDR3 coding sequence is TGTGCCAGCAGTTACTCTCCAGGGCGGAATCAGCCCCAGCATTTT. This encodes CASSYSPGRNQPQHF.

V and J are TRBV7-2 and TRBJ2-2; D ambiguous. Trimming took 1 base from V and 9 from J, leaving 6 bases between them. The germline CDR1 and CDR2 sequences are SGHTA and FQGNSA. The CDR3 sequence is 12 residues long. This chain's CDR3 is CASSLGPWELFF. CDR3 sequence (DNA): TGTGCCAGCAGCTTAGGGCCCTGGGAGCTGTTTTTT.

V is TRBV10-1 and J is TRBJ1-1; D not resolved. CDR3 length equals 16 residues. With 4 bases removed from V and 0 bases from J, the gap between germline ends came to 15 bases. The germline gives CDR1 WNHNN, CDR2 SYGVQD (reference sequence). The CDR3 is CASSVWPGELNTEAFF. CDR3 bases: TGCGCCAGCAGTGTATGGCCCGGAGAGTTGAACACTGAAGCTTTCTTT.

The rearrangement uses TRBV29-1 and TRBJ2-7, with 13 bases matching TRBD2. The CDR3 loop spans 17 amino acids. Trimming at V came to 3 bases and at J to 3 bases, leaving 11 bases not matched to a gene. Germline CDR1 reads SQVTM; CDR2 reads ANQGSEA. In nucleotides, the CDR3 is TGCAGCGTTGATAAGCCAGGGGGACTAGCGGGGATCTACGAGCAGTACTTC. Its protein product is CSVDKPGGLAGIYEQYF.

The gene calls are TRBV19 and TRBJ2-3; D unclear. Germline V gives CDR1 LNHDA, CDR2 SQIVND (reference sequence). This CDR3 is 12 amino acids long. V shed 3 bases and J shed 6 bases, with 7 bases lying between them. The CDR3: CASSIVEDTQYF. CDR3 DNA: TGTGCCAGTAGTATTGTGGAGGATACGCAGTATTTT.

The chain carries TRBV29-1 and TRBJ2-7; the D gene is possibly TRBD1 (6 bases). Between the trimmed V and J ends, which lost 6 bases and 4 bases, there was a span of 13 bases. This CDR3 region has 12 residues. Germline V gene data show CDR1 as SQVTM and CDR2 as ANQGSEA. This CDR3 is CSVTGTLYEQYF. CDR3 nucleotide sequence: TGCAGCGTCACAGGGACGCTTTACGAGCAGTACTTC.

The chain carries TRBV19 and TRBJ1-1, with D maybe TRBD1 (5 bases). Trimming shortened V by 6 bases and J by 3 bases, and 14 bases separated the two germline ends. The germline CDR1 and CDR2 sequences are LNHDA and SQIVND (reference sequence). The CDR3 is made up of 14 amino acids. The CDR3, as DNA: TGTGCCAGTAGGCCTACAGGTGGGGACACTGAAGCTTTCTTT. Translated, it gives CASRPTGGDTEAFF.

This sequence joins TRBV4-2 and TRBJ2-5, with 12 positions matching TRBD2. The length of the CDR3 is 19 residues. V lost 1 base and J lost 2; bases outside the gene matches: 11. Germline assignment: CDR1 LGHNA and CDR2 YNFKEQ. Here the CDR3 reads CASSQGELAGGPGQETQYF. The DNA of the CDR3 is TGTGCCAGCAGCCAAGGTGAACTAGCGGGAGGACCAGGACAAGAGACCCAGTACTTC.